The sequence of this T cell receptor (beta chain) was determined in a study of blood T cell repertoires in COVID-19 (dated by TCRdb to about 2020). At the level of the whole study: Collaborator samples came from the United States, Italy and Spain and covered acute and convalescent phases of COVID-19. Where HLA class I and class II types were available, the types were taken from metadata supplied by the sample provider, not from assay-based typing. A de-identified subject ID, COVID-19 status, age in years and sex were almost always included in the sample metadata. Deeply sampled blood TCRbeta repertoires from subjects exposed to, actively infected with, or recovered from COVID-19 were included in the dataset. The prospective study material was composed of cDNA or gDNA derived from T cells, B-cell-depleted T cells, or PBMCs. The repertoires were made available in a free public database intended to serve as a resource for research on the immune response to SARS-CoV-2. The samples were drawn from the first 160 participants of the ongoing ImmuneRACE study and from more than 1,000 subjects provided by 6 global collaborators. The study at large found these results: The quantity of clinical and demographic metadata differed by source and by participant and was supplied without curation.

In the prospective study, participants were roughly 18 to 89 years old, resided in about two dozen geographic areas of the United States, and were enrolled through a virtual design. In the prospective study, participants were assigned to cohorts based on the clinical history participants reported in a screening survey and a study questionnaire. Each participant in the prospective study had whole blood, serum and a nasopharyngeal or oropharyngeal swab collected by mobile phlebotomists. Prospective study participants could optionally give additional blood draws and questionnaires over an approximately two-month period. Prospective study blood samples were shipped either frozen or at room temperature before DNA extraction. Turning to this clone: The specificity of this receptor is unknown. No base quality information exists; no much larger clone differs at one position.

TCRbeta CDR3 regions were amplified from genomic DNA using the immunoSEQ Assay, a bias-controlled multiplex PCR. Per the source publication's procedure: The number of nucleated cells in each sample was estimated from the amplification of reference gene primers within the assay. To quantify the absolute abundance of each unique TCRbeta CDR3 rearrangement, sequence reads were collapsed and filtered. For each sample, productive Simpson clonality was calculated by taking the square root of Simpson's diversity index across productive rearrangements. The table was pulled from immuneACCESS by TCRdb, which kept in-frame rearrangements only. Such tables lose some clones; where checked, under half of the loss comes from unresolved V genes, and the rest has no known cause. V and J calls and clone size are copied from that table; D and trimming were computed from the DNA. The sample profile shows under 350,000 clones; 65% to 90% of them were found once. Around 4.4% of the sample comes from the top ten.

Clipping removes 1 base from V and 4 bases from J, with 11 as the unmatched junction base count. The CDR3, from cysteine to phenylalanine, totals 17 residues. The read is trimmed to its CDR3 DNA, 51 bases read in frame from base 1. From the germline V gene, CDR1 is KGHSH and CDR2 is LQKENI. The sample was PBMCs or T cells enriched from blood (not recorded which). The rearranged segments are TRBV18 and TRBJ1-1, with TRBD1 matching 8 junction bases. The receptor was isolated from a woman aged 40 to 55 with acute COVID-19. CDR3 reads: CASSPLGGTGESTEAFF. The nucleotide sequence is TGTGCCAGCTCACCACTAGGAGGGACAGGTGAGAGCACTGAAGCTTTCTTT.